Below, 18 T cell receptor beta chains from the same sample are listed, as sequenced in a study of blood T cell repertoires in COVID-19. Generated by immunoSEQ multiplex PCR, the TCRdb table keeps only in-frame clones and is missing some. This table holds around 36,000 clones, roughly 89% found once. The source material was peripheral blood. The source is a human donor in a cohort sampled during active COVID-19.

The V and J genes are TRBV28 and TRBJ2-7; 10 bases align to TRBD1. This CDR3 region has 16 residues. Germline trimming cut 7 bases from V and 6 bases from J; bases unmatched to any gene: 15. CDR1 and CDR2 from the germline V gene are MDHEN and SYDVKM. In nucleotides, the CDR3 is TGTGCCAGCACCTCAAGGGGGGTTGGGACAGGGGTCGAGCAGTACTTC. This translates into CASTSRGVGTGVEQYF.

This rearrangement joins TRBV7-2 to TRBJ2-7; 9 bases are shared with TRBD2. V shed 3 bases and J 4 bases; nucleotides not matched to a gene: 1. The germline gives CDR1 SGHTA, CDR2 FQGNSA. The CDR3 extends over 13 amino acids. CDR3 protein: CASSLGLAYEQYF. CDR3 nucleotide sequence: TGTGCCAGCAGCTTGGGACTAGCATACGAGCAGTACTTC.

This clone was detected a few times. CDR3: CASSVAGRADEQYF. The CDR3 coding sequence is TGTGCCAGCAGCGTAGCGGGCAGAGCGGACGAGCAGTACTTC. V and J are TRBV9 and TRBJ2-7; the D gene is possibly TRBD2 (5 bases). This CDR3 contains 14 residues. Germline CDR1 is SGDLS and CDR2 is YYNGEE. V gave up 0 bases and J gave up 5 bases, with 12 bases separating them.

The chain employs TRBV28 and TRBJ2-1, with TRBD2 matching 12 bases. Germline CDR1 reads MDHEN; CDR2 reads SYDVKM. This CDR3 has 15 amino acids. V was pared by 2 bases and J by 10 bases, with 6 bases of the junction left unmatched. The CDR3 DNA reads TGTGCCAGCAGTTTAACTAGCGGGAGGTACTCGGAGCAGTTCTTC. Protein sequence: CASSLTSGRYSEQFF.

This sequence joins TRBV29-1 and TRBJ2-1, with 7 bases that match TRBD2. The CDR3 contains 17 residues. CDR1 is SQVTM, CDR2 ANQGSEA, per germline. With V trimmed by 0 bases and J by 1 base, 9 bases remained unmatched. The CDR3 DNA reads as TGCAGCGTTGAAGATATCTCTCTAGCGGAGTCCTACAATGAGCAGTTCTTC. It encodes CSVEDISLAESYNEQFF.

The chain uses TRBV29-1 and TRBJ2-7; weak D call: TRBD2 (6 bases). Germline-derived CDR1 and CDR2 are SQVTM and ANQGSEA. Trimming took 1 base from V and 4 from J, leaving 17 bases between them. CDR3 size: 15 residues. CDR3 DNA: TGCAGCGTTGAAGGTCTTAGCGGAAGCCAATACGAGCAGTACTTC. This sequence encodes CSVEGLSGSQYEQYF.

The genes are TRBV2 and TRBJ2-7; 8 bases align to TRBD1. Germline CDR1 reads SNHLY; CDR2 reads FYNNEI. The CDR3 is 14 residues long. Germline trimming cut 6 bases from V and 2 bases from J; bases unmatched to any gene: 6. As DNA, the CDR3 is TGTGCCAGCAGGAGGACAGGGAGCACCTACGAGCAGTACTTC. It specifies CASRRTGSTYEQYF.

This rearrangement joins TRBV20-1 to TRBJ2-7, with unresolved D. The V gene lost 5 bases and the J gene lost 2 bases, with 7 bases spanning the gap. From germline, CDR1 is DFQATT and CDR2 SNEGSKA (reference sequence). The CDR3 is 11 residues long. CDR3 protein: CSASVPYEQYF. In DNA, the CDR3 is TGCAGTGCTTCCGTTCCCTACGAGCAGTACTTC.

This clone appeared once. This CDR3 is CASSQVLATYNEQFF. DNA for the CDR3: TGTGCCAGCAGCCAAGTTCTAGCAACGTACAATGAGCAGTTCTTC. The J gene is TRBJ2-1, the V gene TRBV3-1 (or the pseudogene TRBV3-2); D may be TRBD2 (5 bases). The germline V gene encodes CDR1 LGHDT and CDR2 YNNKEL (reference sequence). The CDR3 totals 15 residues. Trimming removed 1 base from V and 4 bases from J, with 11 bases in between.

The chain links TRBV7-2 to TRBJ2-5; maybe TRBD1 (6 bases). V was clipped by 3 bases and J by 3 bases, with 8 bases between them. CDR1 and CDR2 (germline): SGHTA, FQGNSA. The CDR3 is made up of 13 amino acids. The DNA for the CDR3 is TGTGCCAGCAGCTTCAACAGGGAAGAGACCCAGTACTTC. It specifies CASSFNREETQYF. The whole variable domain, filled in from reference TRBV7-2 and TRBJ2-5, reads GAGVSQSPSNKVTEKGKDVELRCDPISGHTALYWYRQSLGQGLEFLIYFQGNSAPDKSGLPSDRFSAERTGGSVSTLTIQRTQQEDSAVYLCASSFNREETQYFGPGTRLLVL.

V is TRBV29-1 and J is TRBJ2-7; D gene unclear. CDR1 and CDR2 (germline): SQVTM, ANQGSEA. This CDR3 contains 13 residues. Trimming pared 5 bases from V and 0 bases from J, leaving 11 bases between. CDR3 sequence (DNA): TGCAGCGTTACCCTGGCAGACTCCTACGAGCAGTACTTC. It codes for CSVTLADSYEQYF.

J is TRBJ1-5 and V is TRBV19; D gene unclear. The V gene's germline CDR1 is LNHDA and CDR2 SQIVND (reference sequence). Trimming pared 3 bases from V and 2 bases from J, leaving 11 bases between. CDR3 size: 15 residues. Here the CDR3 reads CASSILAGGNQPQHF. The CDR3 DNA reads as TGTGCCAGTAGTATCCTAGCAGGTGGCAATCAGCCCCAGCATTTT.

The chain employs TRBV3-1 (or the pseudogene TRBV3-2) and TRBJ1-3; TRBD1 aligns across 9 bases. The CDR3 loop spans 15 amino acids. The ends lost 4 bases at V and 3 bases at J; junction bases unmatched: 4. Germline CDR1 and CDR2: LGHDT and YNNKEL (reference sequence). The CDR3 loop reads CASSLRTGVGNTIYF. The DNA of the CDR3 is TGTGCCAGCAGCCTTCGGACAGGGGTTGGAAACACCATATATTTT.

V gene TRBV11-2 combines with J gene TRBJ2-2; D is undetermined. The CDR3 is made up of 15 amino acids. Germline V gene sequence: CDR1 SGHAT, CDR2 FQNNGV. V dropped 3 bases and J dropped 4 bases, with 12 bases sitting between them. The CDR3 DNA sequence: TGTGCCAGCAGCTTCCCAGGATTGGGCACCGGGGAGCTGTTTTTT. Protein product: CASSFPGLGTGELFF.

The rearrangement links TRBV2 to TRBJ1-6, with a tentative D call TRBD1 (5 bases). CDR1 SNHLY and CDR2 FYNNEI come from the germline V gene. Trimming stripped 8 bases from V and 1 base from J, with 12 bases between. The CDR3 has 15 amino acids. The CDR3 DNA follows: TGTGCCAGCGGATCCGGGGGGTCCTATAATTCACCCCTCCACTTT. Translating it yields CASGSGGSYNSPLHF.

The chain links TRBV11-3 to TRBJ2-3; 13 bases align to TRBD2. J was trimmed by 5 bases and V by 5 bases; bases with no gene match: 10. The CDR3 sequence is 17 residues long. The germline V gene encodes CDR1 SGHNT and CDR2 YENEEA. The chain's CDR3 is CASSRGATSGRKDTQYF. The CDR3 DNA follows: TGTGCCAGCAGCCGGGGGGCGACTAGCGGGAGGAAAGATACGCAGTATTTT.

Only one count was recorded for this clone. The J gene is TRBJ2-1, the V gene TRBV5-4; TRBD1 aligns across 9 bases. This CDR3 spans 15 amino acids. CDR1 SGHNT and CDR2 YYREEE come from the germline V gene (reference sequence). The V gene end was trimmed by 0 bases and the J gene end by 4 bases; junction bases not matched to a gene: 2. In DNA, the CDR3 is TGTGCCAGCAGCTTGGACAGGGGGCAATACAATGAGCAGTTCTTC. Its translation: CASSLDRGQYNEQFF.

The chain couples TRBV28 to TRBJ1-2; 7 nucleotides line up with TRBD1. Germline V CDR1 and CDR2: MDHEN, SYDVKM. The CDR3 runs to 11 residues. CDR3 sequence reads: CTTGLGYGYTF. CDR3 nucleotide sequence: TGTACGACAGGGTTGGGCTATGGCTACACCTTC.